The T cell receptor (beta chain) under discussion was sequenced for a study of CD8+ T cells in alopecia areata. Noted treatment: oral pan-JAK inhibitor, 5-10 mg twice daily. Punch biopsies of lesional scalp, plus peripheral blood, were taken from alopecia areata patients. The CDR3 length is 16 residues. The germline gives CDR1 SGHAT, CDR2 FQNNGV. Trimming stripped 5 bases from V and 3 bases from J, with 19 bases between. After isolation, RNA underwent reverse transcription to generate cDNA as the sequencing template. Sequencing was performed with immunoSEQ multiplex PCR; in TCRdb, only in-frame clones are kept and a portion is missing. The data contain 15,000 to 20,000 clones, around three fifths of them singletons.

V usage is TRBV11-2 and J usage is TRBJ1-1; weak D call: TRBD1 (5 bases). This receptor was obtained from a human donor with alopecia areata. This specimen was skin, taken at week 4, from a patient treated with tofacitinib. The CDR3 DNA reads TGTGCCAGCAGCGCAAGGGGTGGAGGGAGTCACACTGAAGCTTTCTTT. It codes for CASSARGGGSHTEAFF.